The 23 T cell receptor beta chains given below trace back to one sample, sequenced in a study of blood T cell repertoires in COVID-19. Clones were sequenced by immunoSEQ multiplex PCR, and TCRdb holds only the in-frame ones, with some missing. The sample carries roughly 110,000 clones, 75% to 90% recorded once. Input material: peripheral blood. The receptors shown here come from a man between 65 and 80 years old with acute or convalescent COVID-19.

V is TRBV5-4 and J is TRBJ2-3; 8 nucleotides match TRBD2. Looked up from germline, CDR1 is SGHNT and CDR2 is YYREEE (reference sequence). The junction had 7 bases not matched to a gene; V was cut back by 1 base and J by 6 bases. CDR3 length: 15 amino acids. The CDR3 DNA reads as TGTGCCAGCAGCTTGACTAGCGGAGGCCAGGATACGCAGTATTTT. The encoded protein is CASSLTSGGQDTQYF.

The rearrangement uses TRBV21-1 and TRBJ1-2. TRBV21-1 is tagged as a pseudogene. This CDR3 is 15 amino acids long. CDR3 region: CASSSRDRNYYDYTF. CDR3 nucleotides: TGTGCCAGCAGCTCACGAGATCGTAATTACTATGACTACACCTTC.

The rearrangement joins TRBV19 to TRBJ1-2; D gene uncertain. The germline V gene has CDR1 LNHDA and CDR2 SQIVND (reference sequence). The V end lost 3 bases, the J end lost 4 bases, and 15 bases lay between the germline ends. The CDR3 is 15 residues long. In DNA, the CDR3 is TGTGCCAGTAGTATTCAGGTTGACGGCCCCTATGGCTACACCTTC. Encoded protein: CASSIQVDGPYGYTF.

The V and J genes are TRBV4-2 and TRBJ2-5, with TRBD2 matching 10 bases. With 3 bases clipped from V and 5 bases from J, the junction kept 9 bases outside the gene matches. Germline V gene data show CDR1 as LGHNA and CDR2 as YNFKEQ. This CDR3 comprises 16 residues. The CDR3 sequence is CASSQGSGGFRETQYF. CDR3 DNA sequence: TGTGCCAGCAGCCAGGGTAGCGGGGGGTTCCGTGAGACCCAGTACTTC.

The chain recombines TRBV19 with TRBJ2-7, with D possibly being TRBD1 (5 bases). The CDR3 is made up of 15 amino acids. Trimming stripped 3 bases from V and 3 bases from J, with 15 bases between. Germline CDR1 and CDR2: LNHDA and SQIVND (reference sequence). The CDR3 here is CASSMKQGPYYEQYF. CDR3 in DNA: TGTGCCAGTAGTATGAAGCAGGGCCCTTACTACGAGCAGTACTTC. Full variable domain (rest looked up from reference TRBV19 and TRBJ2-7): DGGITQSPKYLFRKEGQNVTLSCEQNLNHDAMYWYRQDPGQGLRLIYYSQIVNDFQKGDIAEGYSVSREKKESFPLTVTSAQKNPTAFYLCASSMKQGPYYEQYFGPGTRLTVT.

This chain joins TRBV20-1 and TRBJ2-3; 11 bases map to TRBD2. This CDR3 has 16 residues. The V segment lost 3 bases and the J segment 5 bases; nucleotides outside the gene matches: 10. Germline CDR1 is DFQATT and CDR2 is SNEGSKA (reference sequence). The CDR3 loop reads CSASNTLAGGGDTQYF. CDR3 DNA: TGCAGTGCTAGTAATACCCTAGCGGGAGGAGGAGATACGCAGTATTTT.

The V and J genes are TRBV27 and TRBJ1-5; D is unresolved. CDR1 and CDR2 (germline): MNHEY, SMNVEV (reference sequence). V gave up 4 bases and J gave up 3 bases, with 4 bases separating them. This CDR3 region has 12 residues. CDR3 DNA: TGTGCCAGCAGTTCACACAATCAGCCCCAGCATTTT. It yields the protein CASSSHNQPQHF.

The gene calls are TRBV24-1 and TRBJ2-1; TRBD1 matches at 7 bases. The CDR3 is 15 residues long. Losses at the gene ends were 6 bases for V and 5 bases for J; bases not matched to a gene: 9. Germline CDR1 reads KGHDR; CDR2 reads SFDVKD. CDR3 sequence: CATSRDRDSHNEQFF. The CDR3 DNA is TGTGCCACCAGTAGAGACAGGGATTCCCACAATGAGCAGTTCTTC.

The table lists this clone with a few counts. The chain is built from TRBV6-5 and TRBJ1-3; possibly TRBD1 for D (6 bases). Trimming took off 6 bases at V and 4 bases at J, with 16 bases between the two ends. CDR3 size: 15 residues. Germline loops: CDR1 MNHEY, CDR2 SVGAGI. The CDR3 here is CASRSSWTAGNTIYF. The DNA for the CDR3 is TGTGCCAGCAGGAGCTCGTGGACAGCGGGAAACACCATATATTTT.

The chain employs TRBV4-2 and TRBJ1-5; 8 bases fit TRBD1. This CDR3 region has 16 residues. Germline-derived CDR1 and CDR2 are LGHNA and YNFKEQ. The J segment lost 3 bases and the V segment lost 0 bases, leaving 4 bases of the junction unmatched. CDR3 in amino acids: CASSQEGQEFNQPQHF. CDR3 nucleotides: TGTGCCAGCAGCCAAGAGGGACAGGAGTTCAATCAGCCCCAGCATTTT.

The CDR3, as DNA: TGCAGCGTTGCCCACGGGACAGGGGGCACTGAAGCTTTCTTT. Encoded protein: CSVAHGTGGTEAFF. The chain has TRBV29-1 and TRBJ1-1; the match to TRBD1 covers 11 bases. This CDR3 has 14 amino acids. The V gene's germline CDR1 is SQVTM and CDR2 ANQGSEA. The V gene end was trimmed by 4 bases and the J gene end by 4 bases; junction bases not matched to a gene: 5.

The V and J genes are TRBV12-3 or TRBV12-4 and TRBJ1-4; D is uncertain. The CDR3 contains 13 residues. Trimming shortened V by 6 bases and J by 8 bases, and 13 bases separated the two germline ends. Here the CDR3 reads CASRKAGEEKLFF. The CDR3 DNA follows: TGTGCCAGCAGAAAGGCGGGTGAAGAAAAACTGTTTTTT.

This chain uses TRBV9 with TRBJ2-7, with 11 bases identical to TRBD1. CDR1 and CDR2 (germline): SGDLS, YYNGEE. The junction had 10 bases not matched to a gene; V was cut back by 0 bases and J by 5 bases. The CDR3 is 17 residues long. For the CDR3, the DNA is TGTGCCAGCAGCGTAGGGCCCCGGACAGGGGGCGAGAACGAGCAGTACTTC. As protein: CASSVGPRTGGENEQYF.

The chain joins TRBV18 to TRBJ2-3; D gene uncertain. The germline V and J ends were trimmed by 6 bases and 2 bases, with 6 bases remaining between them. The CDR3 covers 12 residues. Germline V gene sequence: CDR1 KGHSH, CDR2 LQKENI. The CDR3 sequence is CASSSLTDTQYF. Written as DNA, the CDR3 is TGTGCCAGCTCTTCCCTCACAGATACGCAGTATTTT. Using reference TRBV18 and TRBJ2-3 for the parts outside the CDR3, the full variable domain is NAGVMQNPRHLVRRRGQEARLRCSPMKGHSHVYWYRQLPEEGLKFMVYLQKENIIDESGMPKERFSAEFPKEGPSILRIQQVVRGDSAAYFCASSSLTDTQYFGPGTRLTVL.

This clone has a handful of counts. The J gene is TRBJ1-1, the V gene TRBV29-1, with D possibly matching TRBD1 (6 bases). Trimming left V 6 bases short and J 1 base short, with 18 bases between. CDR1 SQVTM and CDR2 ANQGSEA come from the germline V gene. This CDR3 has 15 amino acids. The CDR3 sequence is CSVLGQAIPNTEAFF. CDR3 DNA: TGCAGCGTCCTGGGACAAGCTATTCCGAACACTGAAGCTTTCTTT.

The chain combines TRBV11-2 with TRBJ2-3; 7 bases line up with TRBD1. The CDR3 consists of 14 residues. V shed 3 bases, J shed 4 bases, and the junction held 4 bases outside the gene matches. In germline, CDR1 is SGHAT, CDR2 FQNNGV. CDR3 amino acids: CASSFWDSSDTQYF. Written as DNA, the CDR3 is TGTGCCAGCAGCTTCTGGGACAGCTCAGATACGCAGTATTTT. The whole variable domain, remainder taken from reference TRBV11-2 and TRBJ2-3, is EAGVAQSPRYKIIEKRQSVAFWCNPISGHATLYWYQQILGQGPKLLIQFQNNGVVDDSQLPKDRFSAERLKGVDSTLKIQPAKLEDSAVYLCASSFWDSSDTQYFGPGTRLTVL.

This clone was seen a few times. As DNA, the CDR3 is TGTGCCAGCAGCCAAGCAGCGGGGGGCACCGGGGAGCTGTTTTTT. Its protein is CASSQAAGGTGELFF. The genes are TRBV4-2 and TRBJ2-2; 9 bases are a match to TRBD2. V lost 1 base, J lost 4 bases, and 1 base stayed unmatched. The CDR3 is made up of 15 amino acids. Germline CDR1 LGHNA, CDR2 YNFKEQ.

The chain is built from TRBV4-2 and TRBJ1-3; D unclear. Trimming took 0 bases from V and 8 from J, leaving 11 bases between them. This CDR3 has 14 amino acids. Germline loops: CDR1 LGHNA, CDR2 YNFKEQ. In DNA form, the CDR3 reads TGTGCCAGCAGCCAAGATATGAATCCAGACACCATATATTTT. This translates into CASSQDMNPDTIYF.

CDR3 DNA sequence: TGTGCCATCAGTGAGAGGGGACAGGGAGGGTCGAACACCGGGGAGCTGTTTTTT. It is translated as CAISERGQGGSNTGELFF. The chain recombines TRBV10-3 with TRBJ2-2, with 9 bases fitting TRBD1. V lost 2 bases and J lost 0; bases outside the gene matches: 7. Germline V CDR1 and CDR2: ENHRY, SYGVKD. The CDR3 length is 18 residues.

The chain uses TRBV11-2 and TRBJ2-7; 7 nucleotides align to TRBD1. Looked up from germline, CDR1 is SGHAT and CDR2 is FQNNGV. V gave up 4 bases and J gave up 5 bases; unmatched junction bases: 8. The CDR3 extends over 14 amino acids. DNA for the CDR3: TGTGCCAGCAGCTCCGACAGGGTGTCCAACGAGCAGTACTTC. It specifies CASSSDRVSNEQYF. Full variable domain (missing parts from reference TRBV11-2 and TRBJ2-7): EAGVAQSPRYKIIEKRQSVAFWCNPISGHATLYWYQQILGQGPKLLIQFQNNGVVDDSQLPKDRFSAERLKGVDSTLKIQPAKLEDSAVYLCASSSDRVSNEQYFGPGTRLTVT.

The rearrangement links TRBV28 to TRBJ1-1, with D uncertain. V was clipped by 6 bases and J by 3 bases, with 17 bases between them. The CDR3 contains 15 residues. Germline V gene sequence: CDR1 MDHEN, CDR2 SYDVKM. The CDR3 reads CASRFRSAGHTEAFF. The CDR3 nucleotides read TGTGCCAGCAGATTTCGTTCTGCGGGCCACACTGAAGCTTTCTTT.

The gene calls are TRBV6-6 and TRBJ2-3, with D tentatively TRBD1 (5 bases). Trimming removed 5 bases at V and 2 bases at J, with 8 bases between. The length of the CDR3 is 13 residues. The germline V gene has CDR1 MNHNY and CDR2 SVGAGI (reference sequence). The CDR3 loop reads CASSDRTTDTQYF. CDR3 nucleotides: TGTGCCAGCAGTGACAGAACCACAGATACGCAGTATTTT.

The chain carries TRBV7-2 and TRBJ2-3, with D possibly TRBD1 on 6 matching bases. V was pared by 5 bases and J by 5 bases, with 11 bases between. Per germline, CDR1 SGHTA and CDR2 FQGNSA. This CDR3 spans 13 amino acids. The CDR3 here is CASSRDNQDTQYF. In DNA, the CDR3 is TGTGCCAGCAGCCGGGACAACCAAGATACGCAGTATTTT.